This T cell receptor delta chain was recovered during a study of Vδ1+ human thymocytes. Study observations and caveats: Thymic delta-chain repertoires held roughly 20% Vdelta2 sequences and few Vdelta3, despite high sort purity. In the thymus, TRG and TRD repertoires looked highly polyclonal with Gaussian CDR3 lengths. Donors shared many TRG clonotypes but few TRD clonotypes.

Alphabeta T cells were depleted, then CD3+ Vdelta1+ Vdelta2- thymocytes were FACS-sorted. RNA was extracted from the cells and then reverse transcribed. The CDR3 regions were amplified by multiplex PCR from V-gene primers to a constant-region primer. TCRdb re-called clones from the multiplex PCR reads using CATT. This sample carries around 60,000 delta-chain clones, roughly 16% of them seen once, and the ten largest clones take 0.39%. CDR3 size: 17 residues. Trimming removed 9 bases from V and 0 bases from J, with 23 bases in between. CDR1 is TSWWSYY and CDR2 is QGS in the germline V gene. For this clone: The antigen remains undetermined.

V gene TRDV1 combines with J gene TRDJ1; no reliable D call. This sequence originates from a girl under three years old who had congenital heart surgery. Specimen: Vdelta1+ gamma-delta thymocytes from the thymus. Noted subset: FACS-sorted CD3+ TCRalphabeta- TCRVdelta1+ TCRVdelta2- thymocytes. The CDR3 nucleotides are TGTGCTCTCCCCGGTGGTCACCATCGAGCGGACACCGATAAACTCATCTTT. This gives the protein CALPGGHHRADTDKLIF.